Following are 27 T cell receptor beta chains from one sample sequenced in a study of T-cell memory formation after mild COVID-19. Each CDR3 protein gets one entry after TCRdb re-called the 5' RACE reads with MiXCR. This sample has over 45,000 distinct CDR3 sequences, with over 8.5% found just once. The sequenced sample consisted of PBMCs or a T cell subset sorted from them (not recorded which). These receptors were obtained from an adult woman who had mild COVID-19 (a few samples of this study predate the infection). Cell type and time point are not known.

The rearrangement links TRBV20-1 to TRBJ2-7, with D perhaps TRBD1 (6 bases). CDR3 size: 12 residues. Germline loops: CDR1 DFQATT, CDR2 SNEGSKA (reference sequence). V was pared by 5 bases and J by 2 bases, with 10 bases between. CDR3 DNA: TGCAGTGCTCTCGAGGGGGCCTACGAGCAGTACTTC. It translates to CSALEGAYEQYF.

This clonotype was seen only a few times. The chain couples TRBV4-2 to TRBJ2-5; D is unresolved. The V gene lost 1 base and the J gene lost 2 bases, with 2 bases spanning the gap. Germline CDR1 reads LGHNA; CDR2 reads YNFKEQ. The CDR3 extends over 12 amino acids. Here the CDR3 reads CASSQAQETQYF. CDR3 nucleotides: TGTGCCAGCAGCCAAGCTCAAGAGACCCAGTACTTC.

The CDR3 loop reads CASSFGDPGDYEQYF. The CDR3 bases are TGTGCCAGCAGTTTTGGGGACCCCGGGGACTACGAGCAGTACTTC. V gene TRBV27 combines with J gene TRBJ2-7; tentatively, D is TRBD1 or TRBD2 (5 bases each). The CDR3 has 15 residues. The V gene's germline CDR1 is MNHEY and CDR2 SMNVEV (reference sequence). Trimming pared 3 bases from V and 3 bases from J, leaving 15 bases between.

V usage is TRBV9 and J usage is TRBJ2-1; D is unresolved. The ends were cut back, 1 base at V and 5 bases at J, with 7 bases in the middle. The CDR3 loop spans 13 amino acids. Germline values: CDR1 SGDLS, CDR2 YYNGEE. CDR3 nucleotide sequence: TGTGCCAGCAGCGTATACGGAGACAATGAGCAGTTCTTC. Protein sequence: CASSVYGDNEQFF.

This clonotype was seen more than once but under ten times. The gene calls are TRBV2 and TRBJ2-1, with 10 nucleotides matching TRBD1. J gave up 7 bases and V 6 bases, and 9 bases lay outside the gene matches. The CDR3 consists of 15 residues. CDR1 is SNHLY, CDR2 FYNNEI, per germline. This chain's CDR3 is CASSVDRGLRNEQFF. CDR3 nucleotides: TGTGCCAGCAGCGTCGACAGGGGGCTAAGAAATGAGCAGTTCTTC.

The chain has TRBV12-3 or TRBV12-4 and TRBJ1-3, with no clear D. The germline V and J ends were trimmed by 6 bases and 8 bases, with 11 bases remaining between them. This CDR3 is 12 amino acids long. The chain's CDR3 is CASRFGSDTIYF. DNA of the CDR3: TGTGCCAGCAGGTTTGGGAGTGACACCATATATTTT.

The CDR3 here is CASSQVSAMNTEAFF. CDR3 coding DNA: TGCGCCAGCAGCCAAGTCTCAGCAATGAACACTGAAGCTTTCTTT. V is TRBV4-1 and J is TRBJ1-1; D call uncertain. Germline V gene sequence: CDR1 MGHRA, CDR2 YSYEKL. The CDR3 totals 15 residues. The V and J ends lost 1 base and 0 bases respectively, with 9 bases between them.

In this sample, this clonotype turned up a few times. The chain joins TRBV7-3 to TRBJ2-5; 7 bases match TRBD1. J was trimmed by 7 bases and V by 3 bases; bases with no gene match: 11. This CDR3 has 15 residues. Germline V gives CDR1 SGHTA, CDR2 FQGTGA. CDR3 in DNA: TGTGCCAGCAGCTTCACAGGGGAATCTGCTACGACCCAGTACTTC. Translated, it gives CASSFTGESATTQYF.

There are many counts of this clonotype. The chain recombines TRBV18 with TRBJ1-1, with D possibly matching TRBD1 (5 bases). CDR1 is KGHSH and CDR2 is LQKENI in the germline V gene. This CDR3 spans 14 amino acids. Trimming removed 0 bases from V and 4 bases from J, with 9 bases in between. This CDR3 is CASSPPGGGTEAFF. The CDR3 bases are TGTGCCAGCTCACCACCCGGGGGGGGCACTGAAGCTTTCTTT.

There are a few counts of this clonotype. This chain joins TRBV7-2 and TRBJ2-1; D call uncertain. This CDR3 comprises 16 residues. Looked up from germline, CDR1 is SGHTA and CDR2 is FQGNSA. V lost 1 base to trimming and J lost 0 bases, with 10 bases between them. CDR3 sequence reads: CASSLGALSSYNEQFF. CDR3 nucleotide sequence: TGTGCCAGCAGCTTAGGGGCCTTATCCTCCTACAATGAGCAGTTCTTC. Together with reference TRBV7-2 and TRBJ2-1, the CDR3 gives the full variable domain: GAGVSQSPSNKVTEKGKDVELRCDPISGHTALYWYRQSLGQGLEFLIYFQGNSAPDKSGLPSDRFSAERTGGSVSTLTIQRTQQEDSAVYLCASSLGALSSYNEQFFGPGTRLTVL.

The chain uses TRBV11-3 and TRBJ2-7; D may be TRBD2 (6 bases). CDR3 length equals 18 residues. The germline V gene has CDR1 SGHNT and CDR2 YENEEA. The V gene lost 1 base and the J gene lost 0 bases, with 19 bases spanning the gap. The CDR3 DNA reads as TGTGCCAGCAGCTTAGTGGATTGGGTAGCGGAGAGCTCCTACGAGCAGTACTTC. This codes for CASSLVDWVAESSYEQYF.

The V and J genes are TRBV7-3 and TRBJ1-6, with D tentatively TRBD1 (5 bases). With 2 bases removed from V and 3 bases from J, the gap between germline ends came to 5 bases. The germline V gene has CDR1 SGHTA and CDR2 FQGTGA. This CDR3 is 14 amino acids long. The CDR3 here is CASSLGHYNSPLHF. The DNA for the CDR3 is TGTGCCAGCAGCTTAGGACACTATAATTCACCCCTCCACTTT.

The chain is built from TRBV12-3 or TRBV12-4 and TRBJ1-6; D call uncertain. This CDR3 is built from 12 residues. V was clipped by 4 bases and J by 11 bases, with 9 bases between them. As DNA, the CDR3 is TGTGCCAGCAGTTCGCGAGGTCCACCCCTCCACTTT. It specifies CASSSRGPPLHF.

Many counts were recorded for this clonotype. Mismatch with germline at one junction end may stem from a read error. This sequence joins TRBV2 and TRBJ2-4; no firm D call. The CDR3 has 14 residues. Germline V gene data show CDR1 as SNHLY and CDR2 as FYNNEI. The CDR3 protein is CASREGLAKNIQYF. The CDR3 coding sequence is TGTGCCAGCAGGGAAGGGCTAGCCAAAAACATTCAGTACTTC.

CDR3 DNA: TGTGCCAGCAGCCCCCTGGGGGGTTACACTGAAGCTTTCTTT. This translates into CASSPLGGYTEAFF. The rearrangement links TRBV14 to TRBJ1-1; possible D gene TRBD1, 5 bases. V was pared by 4 bases and J by 3 bases, with 12 bases between. Germline V gene data show CDR1 as SGHDN and CDR2 as FVKESK. The CDR3 is made up of 14 amino acids.

This clonotype was seen at least ten times. J is TRBJ2-7 and V is TRBV30, with TRBD2 matching over 7 bases. The CDR3 totals 15 residues. Germline V gene lookup returns CDR1 GTSNPN and CDR2 SVGIG (reference sequence). The ends lost 2 bases at V and 7 bases at J; junction bases unmatched: 14. The CDR3 here is CAWSLRGPSGVEQYF. CDR3 coding DNA: TGTGCCTGGAGTCTCCGAGGGCCTAGCGGCGTTGAGCAGTACTTC. The whole variable domain, filled in from reference TRBV30 and TRBJ2-7, reads SQTIHQWPATLVQPVGSPLSLECTVEGTSNPNLYWYRQAAGRGLQLLFYSVGIGQISSEVPQNLSASRPQDRQFILSSKKLLLSDSGFYLCAWSLRGPSGVEQYFGPGTRLTVT.

This clonotype was seen many times. This chain joins TRBV7-9 and TRBJ2-2; maybe TRBD2 (6 bases). CDR3 length: 15 residues. CDR1 is SEHNR, CDR2 FQNEAQ, per germline (reference sequence). V was trimmed by 5 bases and J by 6 bases, leaving 16 bases between them. CDR3 DNA: TGTGCCAGCAGCCCCGGCACTAGCAAGGCCGGGGAGCTGTTTTTT. It yields the protein CASSPGTSKAGELFF.

This clonotype has at least ten counts. The chain combines TRBV12-3 or TRBV12-4 with TRBJ2-7, with TRBD1 matching over 9 bases. V trimming: 4 bases; J trimming: 5 bases; junction bases outside the gene matches: 9. The CDR3 has 15 amino acids. The CDR3: CASSSWTGEMNEQYF. CDR3 DNA sequence: TGTGCCAGCAGTTCTTGGACAGGGGAAATGAACGAGCAGTACTTC.

This clonotype appeared a few times. The chain has TRBV7-7 and TRBJ1-1; D uncertain. In germline, CDR1 is SSHAT, CDR2 FNYEAQ (reference sequence). Deletions cut 3 bases from V and 1 base from J, with 9 bases between. The CDR3 runs 14 residues. CDR3 loop: CASSFRLRNTEAFF. CDR3 coding DNA: TGTGCCAGCAGCTTTAGGTTGAGGAACACTGAAGCTTTCTTT.

This sequence joins TRBV3-1 and TRBJ1-3; no clear D gene. Germline V CDR1 and CDR2: LGHDT, YNNKEL (reference sequence). CDR3 length: 14 amino acids. V was shortened by 1 base and J by 1 base, with 5 bases between the two germline ends. The CDR3 DNA follows: TGTGCCAGCAGCCAAGTAAAGTCTGGAAACACCATATATTTT. It translates to CASSQVKSGNTIYF.

This clonotype was observed a handful of times. The rearrangement joins TRBV6-1 to TRBJ2-7; TRBD2 aligns across 11 bases. Germline values: CDR1 MNHNS, CDR2 SASEGT. V was pared by 1 base and J by 4 bases, with 3 bases of the junction left unmatched. The CDR3 extends over 15 amino acids. The CDR3 DNA reads as TGTGCCAGCAGTGAAGGCCTAGCGGGAGGTTACGAGCAGTACTTC. Encoded protein: CASSEGLAGGYEQYF.

This sequence joins TRBV20-1 and TRBJ2-3; a weak D match, TRBD2 (7 bases). The V gene's germline CDR1 is DFQATT and CDR2 SNEGSKA (reference sequence). V was clipped by 6 bases and J by 1 base, with 20 bases between them. The CDR3 spans 16 residues. The chain's CDR3 is CSADGGLLDGTDTQYF. The CDR3 DNA reads TGCAGTGCCGACGGGGGGCTACTCGACGGCACAGATACGCAGTATTTT.

This clonotype was detected many times. This chain links TRBV29-1 with TRBJ1-4, with D maybe TRBD1 (5 bases). Trimming shortened V by 4 bases and J by 10 bases, and 16 bases separated the two germline ends. The germline CDR1 and CDR2 sequences are SQVTM and ANQGSEA. CDR3 size: 13 residues. CDR3 in amino acids: CSVVLGTGRKLFF. CDR3 coding DNA: TGCAGCGTTGTCCTCGGGACGGGAAGAAAACTGTTTTTT. Combining the CDR3 with reference TRBV29-1 and TRBJ1-4 gives the whole variable domain SAVISQKPSRDICQRGTSLTIQCQVDSQVTMMFWYRQQPGQSLTLIATANQGSEATYESGFVIDKFPISRPNLTFSTLTVSNMSPEDSSIYLCSVVLGTGRKLFFGSGTQLSVL.

J is TRBJ1-1 and V is TRBV4-1; D possibly corresponds to TRBD1 (5 bases). CDR1 is MGHRA and CDR2 is YSYEKL in the germline V gene. The CDR3 is made up of 15 amino acids. Trimming stripped 5 bases from V and 0 bases from J, with 13 bases between. CDR3 DNA: TGCGCCAGCAGCGGGTCGATGGGGCTGAACACTGAAGCTTTCTTT. Protein sequence: CASSGSMGLNTEAFF.

A few counts support this clonotype. The chain links TRBV14 to TRBJ2-7, with 7 nucleotides matching TRBD2. The V gene end was trimmed by 4 bases and the J gene end by 4 bases; junction bases not matched to a gene: 1. CDR1 SGHDN and CDR2 FVKESK come from the germline V gene. This CDR3 has 12 residues. This CDR3 is CASSRRGYEQYF. In DNA form, the CDR3 reads TGTGCCAGCAGCCGGCGGGGGTACGAGCAGTACTTC.

In its sample, this clonotype was seen many times. The rearrangement uses TRBV7-9 and TRBJ1-1; possible D gene TRBD1, 5 bases. The CDR3 loop spans 15 amino acids. V lost 1 base to trimming and J lost 3 bases, with 12 bases between them. CDR1 is SEHNR, CDR2 FQNEAQ, per germline (reference sequence). CDR3 in DNA: TGTGCCAGCAGCTTAGGAATAGGGGAGGACACTGAAGCTTTCTTT. This sequence encodes CASSLGIGEDTEAFF. Full variable domain (outside the CDR3, taken from reference TRBV7-9 and TRBJ1-1): DTGVSQNPRHKITKRGQNVTFRCDPISEHNRLYWYRQTLGQGPEFLTYFQNEAQLEKSRLLSDRFSAERPKGSFSTLEIQRTEQGDSAMYLCASSLGIGEDTEAFFGQGTRLTVV.

The chain combines TRBV23-1 with TRBJ2-5; possible D gene TRBD1, 5 bases. TRBV23-1 is an ORF, and what it does is uncertain. The CDR3 sequence is 15 residues long. The ends were cut back, 3 bases at V and 3 bases at J, with 14 bases in the middle. The CDR3 sequence is CASSQAGLTKETQYF. CDR3 DNA: TGCGCCAGCAGTCAGGCAGGGCTTACTAAAGAGACCCAGTACTTC.